This T cell receptor beta chain comes out of a study of breast tumors, draining lymph nodes, adjacent tissues. This CDR3 contains 15 residues. Trimming took 6 bases from V and 0 from J, leaving 12 bases between them. The lymph nodes were axillary draining lymph nodes from breast cancer patients. In regard to this clonotype: Its antigen remains unidentified.

Overall study findings and caveats: Compared with lymph nodes, tumors were less diverse; compared with nontumor tissue, more. The data were judged consistent with most tumor T cells coming from lymph node and expanding in tumor. Compared with basal-like, luminal-like tumors shared significantly more repertoire with nontumor tissue.

TCRdb reprocessed the multiplex PCR reads via MiXCR and lists one record per CDR3 protein. Of around 250,000 distinct CDR3 sequences in the sample, roughly a third were seen once. The V call is TRBV12-3 or TRBV12-4, the J call TRBJ1-5; unclear D gene. The TCR comes from a female donor with breast cancer. Some clones in this sample may be carry-over from other donors' samples. The source material was axillary lymph node tissue. For the CDR3, the DNA is TGTGCCAGCAGGTCCGGTGGCGATAGCAATCAGCCCCAGCATTTT. This encodes CASRSGGDSNQPQHF.